This is a list of T cell receptor beta chains from one sample in a study of blood T cells in healthy people across ages. One entry per CDR3 protein results from TCRdb running MiXCR on the 5' RACE reads. The sample contains 2 million or so distinct CDR3 sequences, 49% of which appear only once. Sequencing was carried out using blood. These receptors were collected from a middle-aged woman in good health. Both conserved end residues are part of each CDR3. Each record gives: J gene, V gene, D gene, clone size, CDR3 protein, CDR3 DNA. D genes are given only for firm matches. The listing skips clone size in some rows; elsewhere it reads once, few, many or a size class.

TRBJ1-2 TRBV6-5 - few CASSYSGSNYGYTF TGTGCCAGCAGTTACTCAGGAAGTAACTATGGCTACACCTTC
TRBJ2-7 TRBV7-9 TRBD1 - CASSLIVTGTGGYEQYF TGTGCCAGCAGCTTAATCGTAACCGGGACAGGGGGCTACGAGCAGTACTTC
TRBJ2-3 TRBV7-2 - - CASSPGDTDTRYF TGTGCCAGCAGCCCAGGGGACACAGATACGCGGTATTTT
TRBJ1-1 TRBV7-9 - few CASSWGPSEAFF TGTGCCAGCAGCTGGGGGCCATCCGAAGCTTTCTTT
TRBJ2-7 TRBV28 TRBD2 few CASSLNPSGGIYYEQYF TGTGCCAGCAGTTTGAACCCTAGCGGGGGGATCTACTACGAGCAGTACTTC
TRBJ2-5 TRBV29-1 - - CSVGLQGSFEGTQYF TGCAGCGTTGGGCTCCAAGGGTCCTTCGAAGGGACCCAGTACTTC
TRBJ1-5 TRBV7-2 - few CASSLAENQPQHF TGTGCCAGCAGCTTAGCGGAGAATCAGCCCCAGCATTTT
TRBJ1-4 TRBV7-9 TRBD1 - CASSATTGAKSEKLFF TGTGCCAGCAGCGCGACCACAGGGGCCAAGAGCGAAAAACTGTTTTTT
TRBJ2-6 TRBV12-3/TRBV12-4 TRBD1 once CASSPEGQGANVLTF TGTGCCAGCAGTCCAGAGGGACAGGGGGCCAACGTCCTGACTTTC
TRBJ2-5 TRBV7-9 TRBD1 - CASSSPPDRAIQETQYF TGTGCCAGCAGCTCGCCGCCGGACAGGGCGATTCAAGAGACCCAGTACTTC
TRBJ2-2 TRBV9 - - CASSAPGGDDTGELFF TGTGCCAGCAGCGCGCCCGGGGGCGACGACACCGGGGAGCTGTTTTTT
TRBJ1-6 TRBV20-1 - - CSVERDNNSPLHF TGCAGTGTTGAGAGGGACAATAATTCACCCCTCCACTTT
TRBJ2-7 TRBV27 - few CASSPRTFYEQYF TGTGCCAGCAGTCCTCGGACTTTCTACGAGCAGTACTTC
TRBJ1-2 TRBV7-9 - once CASSSGGFNSGYGYTF TGTGCCAGCAGCTCGGGGGGCTTTAACTCCGGGTATGGCTACACCTTC
TRBJ2-5 TRBV20-1 - - CSAGQMNQETQYF TGCAGTGCTGGACAGATGAACCAAGAGACCCAGTACTTC
TRBJ2-3 TRBV7-8 TRBD1 - CASSLVRDRRQTSTQYF TGTGCCAGCAGCTTAGTCCGGGACAGGAGGCAAACCAGTACGCAGTATTTT
TRBJ1-5 TRBV4-1 - - CASSQDRFGAQHF TGCGCCAGCAGCCAAGACCGGTTTGGGGCCCAGCATTTT
TRBJ2-5 TRBV27 - - CASNRWGPEETQYF TGTGCCAGTAACCGCTGGGGGCCCGAGGAGACCCAGTACTTC
TRBJ2-5 TRBV12-3/TRBV12-4 TRBD2 few CASSLTLKLAGEETQYF TGTGCCAGCAGTTTGACCCTCAAACTAGCGGGGGAGGAGACCCAGTACTTC
TRBJ2-3 TRBV5-1 - - CASRRGPGTDTQYF TGCGCCAGCAGACGGGGTCCCGGCACAGATACGCAGTATTTT
TRBJ2-6 TRBV6-5 TRBD1 - CASSRQGVTGANVLTF TGTGCCAGCAGCCGACAGGGGGTAACTGGGGCCAACGTCCTGACTTTC
TRBJ1-2 TRBV6-1 TRBD1 once CASTAVRGLHGYTF TGTGCCAGCACCGCAGTCAGGGGGCTCCATGGCTACACCTTC
TRBJ2-7 TRBV19 TRBD1 - CASSDGDRGYEQYF TGTGCCAGTAGTGACGGGGACAGGGGCTACGAGCAGTACTTC
TRBJ2-1 TRBV12-3/TRBV12-4 - many CASSFLRNEQFF TGTGCCAGCAGTTTCCTGAGGAATGAGCAGTTCTTC
TRBJ2-3 TRBV27 - few CATVPRDPSTDTQYF TGTGCCACGGTCCCCCGGGACCCTAGCACAGATACGCAGTATTTT
TRBJ2-1 TRBV5-1 - - CASSLGPGDGQFF TGCGCCAGCAGCTTGGGGCCCGGGGATGGGCAGTTCTTC
TRBJ2-1 TRBV11-3 - - CASSVARRNNEQFF TGTGCCAGCAGCGTAGCCCGCCGGAACAATGAGCAGTTCTTC
TRBJ1-5 TRBV6-6 - - CASNQGVPNQPQHF TGTGCCAGCAACCAAGGGGTTCCGAATCAGCCCCAGCATTTT
TRBJ1-5 TRBV4-2 - - CASSAQGGRQPQHF TGTGCCAGCAGCGCTCAGGGAGGGCGACAGCCCCAGCATTTT
TRBJ2-1 TRBV20-1 TRBD2 - CSAREGSGGYEQFF TGCAGTGCTAGAGAGGGTAGCGGGGGGTATGAGCAGTTCTTC
TRBJ1-1 TRBV4-3 - - CASSHTYRGSPEAFF TGCGCCAGCAGCCACACCTATAGGGGTAGCCCTGAAGCTTTCTTT
TRBJ1-2 TRBV7-2 TRBD1 - CASSLILKTGEDGYTF TGTGCCAGCAGCTTAATTCTTAAGACAGGGGAGGATGGCTACACCTTC
TRBJ2-1 TRBV12-5 - few CASAEGGAPYNEQFF TGTGCTAGTGCCGAAGGGGGGGCCCCCTACAATGAGCAGTTCTTC
TRBJ2-7 TRBV13 TRBD2 - CASSTQSLAGGQTYEQYF TGTGCCAGCAGCACCCAATCCCTAGCGGGGGGTCAAACCTACGAGCAGTACTTC
TRBJ1-5 TRBV28 - - CASREVQNQPQHF TGTGCCAGCAGAGAGGTTCAAAATCAGCCCCAGCATTTT
TRBJ2-1 TRBV7-9 - - CASSLGAFEQFF TGTGCCAGCAGCTTGGGAGCGTTTGAGCAGTTCTTC
TRBJ1-2 TRBV15 - - CATSRATNYGYTF TGTGCCACCAGCAGAGCTACTAACTATGGCTACACCTTC
TRBJ1-2 TRBV20-1 - few CSARQESNYGYTF TGCAGTGCAAGACAGGAGTCTAACTATGGCTACACCTTC
TRBJ2-7 TRBV15 TRBD1 - CATCRQDRMGYEQYF TGTGCCACCTGTCGACAGGACAGGATGGGCTACGAGCAGTACTTC
TRBJ1-4 TRBV13 - few CASSLSSGRATNEKLFF TGTGCCAGCAGCTTATCTTCAGGAAGGGCAACTAATGAAAAACTGTTTTTT
TRBJ2-6 TRBV20-1 - - CSARGSRERSGANVLTF TGCAGTGCTAGAGGTTCCAGGGAAAGGAGTGGGGCCAACGTCCTGACTTTC